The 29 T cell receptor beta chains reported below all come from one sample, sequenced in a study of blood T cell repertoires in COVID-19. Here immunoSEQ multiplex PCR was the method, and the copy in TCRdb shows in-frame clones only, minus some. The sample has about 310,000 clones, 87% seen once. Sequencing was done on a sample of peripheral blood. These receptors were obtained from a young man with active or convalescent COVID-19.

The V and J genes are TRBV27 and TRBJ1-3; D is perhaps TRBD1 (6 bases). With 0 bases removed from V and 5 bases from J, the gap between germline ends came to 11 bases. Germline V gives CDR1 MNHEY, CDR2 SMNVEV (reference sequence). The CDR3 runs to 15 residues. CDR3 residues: CASSLSGAARNTIYF. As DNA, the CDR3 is TGTGCCAGCAGTTTATCGGGGGCAGCCAGAAACACCATATATTTT.

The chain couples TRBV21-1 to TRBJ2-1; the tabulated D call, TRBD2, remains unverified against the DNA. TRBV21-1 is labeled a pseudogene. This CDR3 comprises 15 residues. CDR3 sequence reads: CASSGRLLEANEQFF. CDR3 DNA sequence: TGTGCCAGCAGCGGAAGACTACTAGAGGCGAATGAGCAGTTCTTC.

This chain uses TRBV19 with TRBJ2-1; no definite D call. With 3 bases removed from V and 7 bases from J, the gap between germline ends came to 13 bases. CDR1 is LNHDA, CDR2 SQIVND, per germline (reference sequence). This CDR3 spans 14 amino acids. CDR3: CASSILNQLNEQFF. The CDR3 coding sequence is TGTGCCAGTAGTATTCTTAACCAGTTGAATGAGCAGTTCTTC.

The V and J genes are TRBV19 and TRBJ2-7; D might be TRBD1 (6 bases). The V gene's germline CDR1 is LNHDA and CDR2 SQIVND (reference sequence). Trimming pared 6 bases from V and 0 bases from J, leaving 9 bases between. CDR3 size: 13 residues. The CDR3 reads CASSRGGSYEQYF. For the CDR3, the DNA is TGTGCCAGTAGCAGGGGCGGCTCCTACGAGCAGTACTTC.

CDR3 nucleotides: TGTGCCAGCAGCCAGGGAGGGGGTCGCACTGAAGCTTTCTTT. It yields the protein CASSQGGGRTEAFF. J is TRBJ1-1 and V is TRBV7-3; tentatively, D is TRBD1 (6 bases). Trimming removed 5 bases at V and 4 bases at J, with 14 bases between. There are 14 residues in the CDR3. In germline, CDR1 is SGHTA, CDR2 FQGTGA.

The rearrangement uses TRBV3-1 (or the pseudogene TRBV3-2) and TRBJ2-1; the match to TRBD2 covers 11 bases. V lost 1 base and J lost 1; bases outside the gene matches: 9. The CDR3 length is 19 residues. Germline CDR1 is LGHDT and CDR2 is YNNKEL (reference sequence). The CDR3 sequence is CASSQGLAGNPSSYNEQFF. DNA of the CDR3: TGTGCCAGCAGCCAAGGACTAGCGGGAAACCCAAGTTCCTACAATGAGCAGTTCTTC.

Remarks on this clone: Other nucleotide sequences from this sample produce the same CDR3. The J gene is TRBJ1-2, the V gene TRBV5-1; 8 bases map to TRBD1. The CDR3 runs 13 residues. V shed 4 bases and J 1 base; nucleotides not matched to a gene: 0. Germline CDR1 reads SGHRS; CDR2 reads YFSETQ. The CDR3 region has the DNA TGCGCCAGCAGCGGACAGGGTAACTATGGCTACACCTTC. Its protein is CASSGQGNYGYTF. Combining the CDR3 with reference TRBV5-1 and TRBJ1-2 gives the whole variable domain KAGVTQTPRYLIKTRGQQVTLSCSPISGHRSVSWYQQTPGQGLQFLFEYFSETQRNKGNFPGRFSGRQFSNSRSEMNVSTLELGDSALYLCASSGQGNYGYTFGSGTRLTVV.

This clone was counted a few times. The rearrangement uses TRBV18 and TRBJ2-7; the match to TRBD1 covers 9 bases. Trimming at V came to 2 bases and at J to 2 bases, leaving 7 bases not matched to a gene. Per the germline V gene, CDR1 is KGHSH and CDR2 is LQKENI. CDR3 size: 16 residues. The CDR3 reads CASSPSVGQGTYEQYF. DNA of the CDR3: TGTGCCAGCTCACCATCAGTAGGACAGGGGACCTACGAGCAGTACTTC.

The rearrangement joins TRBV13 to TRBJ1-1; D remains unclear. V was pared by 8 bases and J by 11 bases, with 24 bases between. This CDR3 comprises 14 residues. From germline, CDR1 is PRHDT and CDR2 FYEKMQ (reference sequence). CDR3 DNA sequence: TGTGCCAGCCCAGAACCCATTCGTTCGGGAAAGGCTTTCTTT. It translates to CASPEPIRSGKAFF.

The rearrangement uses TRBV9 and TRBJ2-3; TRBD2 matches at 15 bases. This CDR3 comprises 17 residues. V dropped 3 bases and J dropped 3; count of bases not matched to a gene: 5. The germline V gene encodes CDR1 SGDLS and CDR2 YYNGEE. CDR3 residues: CASSARTSGGGTDTQYF. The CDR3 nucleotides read TGTGCCAGCAGCGCCCGGACTAGCGGGGGGGGTACAGATACGCAGTATTTT.

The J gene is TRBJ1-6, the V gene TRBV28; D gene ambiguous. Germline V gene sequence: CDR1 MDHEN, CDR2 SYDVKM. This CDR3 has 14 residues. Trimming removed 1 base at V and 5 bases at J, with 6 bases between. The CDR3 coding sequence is TGTGCCAGCAGTTTATACACAAATAATTCACCCCTCCACTTT. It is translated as CASSLYTNNSPLHF.

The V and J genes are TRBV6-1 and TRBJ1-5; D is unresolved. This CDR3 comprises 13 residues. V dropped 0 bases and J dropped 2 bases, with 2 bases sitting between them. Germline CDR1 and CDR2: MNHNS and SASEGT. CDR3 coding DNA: TGTGCCAGCAGTGAAGCCGGCAATCAGCCCCAGCATTTT. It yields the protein CASSEAGNQPQHF.

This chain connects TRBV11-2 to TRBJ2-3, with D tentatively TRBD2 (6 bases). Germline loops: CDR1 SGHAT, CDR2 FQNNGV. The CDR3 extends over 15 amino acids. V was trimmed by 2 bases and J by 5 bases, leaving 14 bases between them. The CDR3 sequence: CASSLLALGGDTQYF. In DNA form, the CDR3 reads TGTGCCAGCAGCTTATTGGCTTTGGGGGGAGATACGCAGTATTTT.

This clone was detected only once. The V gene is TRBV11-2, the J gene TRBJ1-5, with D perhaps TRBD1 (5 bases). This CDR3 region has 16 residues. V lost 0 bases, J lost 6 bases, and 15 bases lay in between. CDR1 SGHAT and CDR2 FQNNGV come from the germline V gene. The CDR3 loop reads CASSLDRAGVGQPQHF. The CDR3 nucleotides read TGTGCCAGCAGCTTAGATCGAGCGGGGGTCGGTCAGCCCCAGCATTTT. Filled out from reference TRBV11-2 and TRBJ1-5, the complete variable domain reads EAGVAQSPRYKIIEKRQSVAFWCNPISGHATLYWYQQILGQGPKLLIQFQNNGVVDDSQLPKDRFSAERLKGVDSTLKIQPAKLEDSAVYLCASSLDRAGVGQPQHFGDGTRLSIL.

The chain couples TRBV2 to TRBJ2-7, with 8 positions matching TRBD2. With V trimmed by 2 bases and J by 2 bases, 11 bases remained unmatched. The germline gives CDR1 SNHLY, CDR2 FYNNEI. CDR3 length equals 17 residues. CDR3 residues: CASSEYRVVAGTYEQYF. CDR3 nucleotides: TGTGCCAGCAGTGAATATAGGGTAGTAGCGGGAACCTACGAGCAGTACTTC.

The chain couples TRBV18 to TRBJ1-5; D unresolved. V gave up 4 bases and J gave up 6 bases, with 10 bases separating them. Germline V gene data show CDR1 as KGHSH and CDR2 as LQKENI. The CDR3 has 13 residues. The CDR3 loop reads CASSQERSQPQHF. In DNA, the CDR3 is TGTGCCAGCTCACAAGAGAGGTCTCAGCCCCAGCATTTT.

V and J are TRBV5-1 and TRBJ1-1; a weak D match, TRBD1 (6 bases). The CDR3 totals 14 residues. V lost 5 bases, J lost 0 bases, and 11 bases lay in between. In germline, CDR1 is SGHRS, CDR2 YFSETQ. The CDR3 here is CASSQTGMNTEAFF. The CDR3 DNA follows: TGCGCCAGCAGTCAAACAGGGATGAACACTGAAGCTTTCTTT.

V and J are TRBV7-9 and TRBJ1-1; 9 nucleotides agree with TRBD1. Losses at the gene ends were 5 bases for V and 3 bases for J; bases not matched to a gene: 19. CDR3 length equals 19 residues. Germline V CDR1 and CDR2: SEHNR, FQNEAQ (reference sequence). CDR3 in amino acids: CASSSLTGGGRFFDTEAFF. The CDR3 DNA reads TGTGCCAGCAGCAGCCTTACAGGGGGCGGGCGGTTTTTTGACACTGAAGCTTTCTTT.

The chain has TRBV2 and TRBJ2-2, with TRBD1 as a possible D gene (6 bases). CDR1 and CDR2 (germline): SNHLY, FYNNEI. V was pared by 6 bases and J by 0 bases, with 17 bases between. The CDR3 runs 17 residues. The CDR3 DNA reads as TGTGCCAGCAGGCCACTGCAGGGGCCGACGAACACCGGGGAGCTGTTTTTT. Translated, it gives CASRPLQGPTNTGELFF.

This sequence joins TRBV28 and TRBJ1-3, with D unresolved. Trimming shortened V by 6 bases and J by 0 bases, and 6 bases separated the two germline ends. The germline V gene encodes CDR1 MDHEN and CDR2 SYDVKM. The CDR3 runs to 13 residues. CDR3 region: CASSQISGNTIYF. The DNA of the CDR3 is TGTGCCAGCAGCCAAATCTCTGGAAACACCATATATTTT.

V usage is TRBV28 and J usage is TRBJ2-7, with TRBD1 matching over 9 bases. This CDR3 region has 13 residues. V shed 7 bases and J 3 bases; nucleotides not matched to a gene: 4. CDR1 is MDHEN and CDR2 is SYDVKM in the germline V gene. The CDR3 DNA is TGTGCCAGCACCCCGGGACAGGGCTACGAGCAGTACTTC. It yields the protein CASTPGQGYEQYF.

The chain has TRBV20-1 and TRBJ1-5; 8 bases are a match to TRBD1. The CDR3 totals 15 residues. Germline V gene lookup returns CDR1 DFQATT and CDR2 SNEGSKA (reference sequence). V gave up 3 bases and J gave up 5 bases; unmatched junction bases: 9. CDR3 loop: CSASIFGTGYQPQHF. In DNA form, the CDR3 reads TGCAGTGCTAGTATTTTCGGGACAGGCTATCAGCCCCAGCATTTT.

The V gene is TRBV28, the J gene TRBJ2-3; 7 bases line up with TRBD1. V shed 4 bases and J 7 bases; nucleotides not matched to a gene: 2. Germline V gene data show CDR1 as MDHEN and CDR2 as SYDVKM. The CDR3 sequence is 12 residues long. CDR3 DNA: TGTGCCAGCAGTTCGACAGGGAATACGCAGTATTTT. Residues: CASSSTGNTQYF. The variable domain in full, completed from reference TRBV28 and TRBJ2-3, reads DVKVTQSSRYLVKRTGEKVFLECVQDMDHENMFWYRQDPGLGLRLIYFSYDVKMKEKGDIPEGYSVSREKKERFSLILESASTNQTSMYLCASSSTGNTQYFGPGTRLTVL.

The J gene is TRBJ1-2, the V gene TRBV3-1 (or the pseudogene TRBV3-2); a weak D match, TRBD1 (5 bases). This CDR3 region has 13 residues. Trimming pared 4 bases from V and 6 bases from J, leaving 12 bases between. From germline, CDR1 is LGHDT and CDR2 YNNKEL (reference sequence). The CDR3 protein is CASSRGRVDGYTF. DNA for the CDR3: TGTGCCAGCAGCCGGGGCAGGGTGGATGGCTACACCTTC.

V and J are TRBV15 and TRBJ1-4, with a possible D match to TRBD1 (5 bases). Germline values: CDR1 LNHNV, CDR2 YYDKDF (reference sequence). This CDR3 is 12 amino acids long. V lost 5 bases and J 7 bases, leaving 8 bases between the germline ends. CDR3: CATSGGGEKLFF. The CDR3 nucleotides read TGTGCCACCAGCGGCGGGGGTGAAAAACTGTTTTTT. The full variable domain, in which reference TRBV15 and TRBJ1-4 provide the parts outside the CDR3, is DAMVIQNPRYQVTQFGKPVTLSCSQTLNHNVMYWYQQKSSQAPKLLFHYYDKDFNNEADTPDNFQSRRPNTSFCFLDIRSPGLGDTAMYLCATSGGGEKLFFGSGTQLSVL.

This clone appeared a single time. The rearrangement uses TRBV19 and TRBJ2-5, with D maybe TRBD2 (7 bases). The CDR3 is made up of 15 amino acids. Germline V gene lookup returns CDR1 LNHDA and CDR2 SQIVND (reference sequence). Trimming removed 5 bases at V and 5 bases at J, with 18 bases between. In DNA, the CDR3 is TGTGCCAGTAGTCCAGCACGGGGGGCCGCGGAGACCCAGTACTTC. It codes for CASSPARGAAETQYF.

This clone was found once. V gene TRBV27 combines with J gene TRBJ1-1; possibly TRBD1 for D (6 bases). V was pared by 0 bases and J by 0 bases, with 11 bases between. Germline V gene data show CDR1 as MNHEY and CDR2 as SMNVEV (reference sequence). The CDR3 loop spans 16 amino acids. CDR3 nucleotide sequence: TGTGCCAGCAGTTTATCCCACAGGGTTCTGAACACTGAAGCTTTCTTT. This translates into CASSLSHRVLNTEAFF.

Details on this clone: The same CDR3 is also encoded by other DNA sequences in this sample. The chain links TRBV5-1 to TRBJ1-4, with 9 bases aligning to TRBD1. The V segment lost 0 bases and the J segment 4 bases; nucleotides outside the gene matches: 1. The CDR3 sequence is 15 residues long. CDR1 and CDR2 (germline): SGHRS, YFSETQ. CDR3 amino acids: CASSLGTGVNEKLFF. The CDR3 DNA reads TGCGCCAGCAGCTTGGGGACAGGGGTTAATGAAAAACTGTTTTTT.

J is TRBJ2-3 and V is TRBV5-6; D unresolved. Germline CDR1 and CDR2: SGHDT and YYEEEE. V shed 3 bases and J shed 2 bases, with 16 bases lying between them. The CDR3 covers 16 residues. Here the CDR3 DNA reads TGTGCCAGCAGCTACCCACTAAGAGGCCCCACAGATACGCAGTATTTT. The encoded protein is CASSYPLRGPTDTQYF.